The text below deals with one T cell receptor beta chain. Its antigen is still unknown. This record comes from a study of T cells after yellow fever vaccination. Overall study context: Low-cell-number fractions were prepared with SMART-Seq v4 Ultra Low Input.

UMIs were added to TCR cDNA along with a universal primer site when it was made by 5'RACE template switching. TCRdb independently ran MiXCR on the 5' RACE reads; one entry per CDR3 protein. The table includes around 500,000 distinct CDR3 sequences, 20% to 25% detected once. Germline CDR1 reads MNHEY; CDR2 reads SVGAGI. Trimming stripped 0 bases from V and 0 bases from J, with 12 bases between. This CDR3 is built from 17 residues. Study outcomes and limitations: Weaker overall, the secondary response nonetheless peaked faster (day 5 versus 15). Once the booster was given, most primary-vaccination clones reappeared, at more than 95% for CD4 and approximately 88% for CD8.

Specimen: PBMCs, collected 20 to 25 days after the first yellow fever vaccination. The source of this sequence is a young man who received the YFV17D yellow fever vaccine. J is TRBJ2-4 and V is TRBV6-5; D might be TRBD2 (6 bases). The CDR3 protein is CASSYSGLGLAKNIQYF. CDR3 DNA: TGTGCCAGCAGTTACTCGGGACTGGGACTAGCCAAAAACATTCAGTACTTC.